This TCR beta chain is drawn from a study of HIV-infected children after antiretroviral therapy interruption. On the study more broadly: Continuous-treatment samples came from weeks 0, 48 and 150.

The sample holds many counts of this clonotype. Its target is unknown. Trimming removed 3 bases from V and 5 bases from J, with 10 bases in between. CDR3 size: 13 residues. The germline V gene encodes CDR1 LNHDA and CDR2 SQIVND (reference sequence). Study results and caveats: Sorted CD45RA+ naive cells might include minor non-naive CD45RA+ cells.

As to treatment: PENTA 11 planned treatment interruption arm or continuous ART arm. Unique molecular identifiers were included in an RNA-based 3' RACE TCR library. MiXCR, run by TCRdb on the 3' RACE reads, gives a single entry per CDR3 protein. The sample holds 70,000 to 90,000 distinct CDR3 sequences, around 6.9% seen once. This chain connects TRBV19 to TRBJ2-5; tentatively, D is TRBD2 (5 bases). The TCR originated in a pool of human donors with HIV. This material consisted of CD45RA+ CD4+ T cells from PBMCs, pooled from several time points, taken from a donor given antiretroviral therapy, either interrupted or continuous. Subset denoted: naive CD4+ CD45RA+ CD45RO- T cells. DNA for the CDR3: TGTGCCAGTAGTATCGGACTGGGGGAGACCCAGTACTTC. Amino acids: CASSIGLGETQYF.